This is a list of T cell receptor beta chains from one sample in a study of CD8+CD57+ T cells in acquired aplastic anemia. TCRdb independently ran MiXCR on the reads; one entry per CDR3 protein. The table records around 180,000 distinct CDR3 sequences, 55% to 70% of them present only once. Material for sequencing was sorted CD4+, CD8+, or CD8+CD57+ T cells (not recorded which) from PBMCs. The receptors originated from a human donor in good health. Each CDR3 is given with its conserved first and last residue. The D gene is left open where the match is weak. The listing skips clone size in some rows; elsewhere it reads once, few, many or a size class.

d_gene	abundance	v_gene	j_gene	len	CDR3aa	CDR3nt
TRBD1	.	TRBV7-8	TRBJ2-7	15	CASSLKTGTAYEQYF	TGTGCCAGCAGCTTAAAGACAGGGACCGCCTACGAGCAGTACTTC
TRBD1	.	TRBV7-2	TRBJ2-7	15	CASSPGTGVGYEQYF	TGTGCCAGCAGCCCGGGGACAGGGGTAGGCTACGAGCAGTACTTC
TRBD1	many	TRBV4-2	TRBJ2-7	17	CASSQEPGGQGSYEQYF	TGTGCCAGCAGCCAAGAGCCAGGGGGACAGGGGTCCTACGAGCAGTACTTC
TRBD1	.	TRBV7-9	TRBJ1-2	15	CASSITGTANYGYTF	TGTGCCAGCAGCATCACAGGGACAGCGAACTATGGCTACACCTTC
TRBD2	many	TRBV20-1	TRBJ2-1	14	CSARGEGLGNEQFF	TGCAGTGCTAGGGGGGAGGGCCTAGGGAATGAGCAGTTCTTC
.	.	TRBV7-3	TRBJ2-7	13	CASSAGAAYEQYF	TGTGCCAGCAGCGCCGGAGCGGCCTACGAGCAGTACTTC
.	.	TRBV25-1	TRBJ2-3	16	CASSEGGRSRTDTQYF	TGTGCCAGCAGTGAGGGGGGGCGATCCCGCACAGATACGCAGTATTTT
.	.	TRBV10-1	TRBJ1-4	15	CASSESDSNNEKLFF	TGCGCCAGCAGTGAGTCTGACAGCAACAATGAAAAACTGTTTTTT
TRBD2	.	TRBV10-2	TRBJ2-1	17	CASRGRSSGGAYNEQFF	TGCGCCAGCAGAGGTCGCTCTAGCGGGGGGGCCTACAATGAGCAGTTCTTC
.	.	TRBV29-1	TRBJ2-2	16	CSAERGWGGGTGELFF	TGCAGCGCTGAAAGGGGGTGGGGGGGCGGAACCGGGGAGCTGTTTTTT
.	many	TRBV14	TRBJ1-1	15	CASSQDGGRNTEAFF	TGTGCCAGCAGCCAAGATGGGGGACGGAACACTGAAGCTTTCTTT